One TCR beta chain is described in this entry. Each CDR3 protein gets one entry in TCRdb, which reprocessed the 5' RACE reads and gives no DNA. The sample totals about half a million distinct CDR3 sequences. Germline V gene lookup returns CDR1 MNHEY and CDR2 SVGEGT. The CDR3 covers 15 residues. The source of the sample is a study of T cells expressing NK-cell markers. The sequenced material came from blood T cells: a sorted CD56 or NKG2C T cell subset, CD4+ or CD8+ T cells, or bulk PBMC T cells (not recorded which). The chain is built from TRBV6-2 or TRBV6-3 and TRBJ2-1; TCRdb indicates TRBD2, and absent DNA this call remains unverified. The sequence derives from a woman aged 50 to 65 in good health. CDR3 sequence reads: CASSPVSGSRNEQFF.